The 13 T cell receptor beta chains below were found in one sample sequenced in a study of blood T cell repertoires in COVID-19. Some clones are missing from TCRdb's copy, which holds only in-frame ones; the method was immunoSEQ multiplex PCR. The repertoire holds about 220,000 clones, with about 78% as singletons. Material for sequencing was peripheral blood. Every receptor here comes from a woman aged 70-85 years with acute or convalescent COVID-19.

The CDR3 coding sequence is TGTGCCAGCAGTACTGACACTCAGCCCCAGCATTTT. Residues: CASSTDTQPQHF. The chain recombines TRBV6-6 with TRBJ1-5; no clear D gene. The germline V and J ends were trimmed by 5 bases and 6 bases, with 8 bases remaining between them. Germline V gives CDR1 MNHNY, CDR2 SVGAGI (reference sequence). The CDR3 sequence is 12 residues long.

J is TRBJ1-6 and V is TRBV6-6; TRBD1 might be the D (5 bases). Germline loops: CDR1 MNHNY, CDR2 SVGAGI (reference sequence). V dropped 5 bases and J dropped 6 bases, with 14 bases sitting between them. The CDR3 totals 15 residues. The CDR3 spells CASSITGTSNSPLHF. In DNA, the CDR3 is TGTGCCAGCAGTATAACCGGGACTTCTAATTCACCCCTCCACTTT.

To note about this clone: Distinct nucleotide sequences in the sample also encode this CDR3. This chain joins TRBV6-1 and TRBJ1-3, with unresolved D. This CDR3 comprises 13 residues. Trimming stripped 2 bases from V and 4 bases from J, with 6 bases between. Germline assignment: CDR1 MNHNS and CDR2 SASEGT. CDR3 bases: TGTGCCAGCAGTGAAAGGGAGGGAAACACCATATATTTT. It translates to CASSEREGNTIYF.

This chain connects TRBV18 to TRBJ2-5; 7 bases match TRBD1. The germline V gene encodes CDR1 KGHSH and CDR2 LQKENI. V was pared by 4 bases and J by 2 bases, with 1 base of the junction left unmatched. The CDR3 spans 13 residues. The CDR3 loop reads CASSQGQQETQYF. DNA for the CDR3: TGTGCCAGCTCACAGGGACAGCAAGAGACCCAGTACTTC.

The chain combines TRBV10-3 with TRBJ2-5; possible D gene TRBD2, 6 bases. CDR1 is ENHRY, CDR2 SYGVKD, per germline. V gave up 2 bases and J gave up 3 bases, with 13 bases separating them. The CDR3 spans 15 residues. For the CDR3, the DNA is TGTGCCATCAGTGAGAGCGGGCTGAGAGAAGAGACCCAGTACTTC. It codes for CAISESGLREETQYF.

The chain employs TRBV7-2 and TRBJ2-5; 8 positions match TRBD2. Germline trimming cut 1 base from V and 1 base from J; bases unmatched to any gene: 8. This CDR3 has 17 residues. CDR1 and CDR2 from the germline V gene are SGHTA and FQGNSA. For the CDR3, the DNA is TGTGCCAGCAGCTTAGTCGGAGCGGGGGCCTTCCAAGAGACCCAGTACTTC. Amino acids: CASSLVGAGAFQETQYF.

This clone was seen only a few times. This rearrangement joins TRBV2 to TRBJ2-2, with 11 nucleotides matching TRBD1. Looked up from germline, CDR1 is SNHLY and CDR2 is FYNNEI. CDR3 length: 16 residues. The V segment lost 5 bases and the J segment 7 bases; nucleotides outside the gene matches: 9. The CDR3 DNA follows: TGTGCCAGCAGTCCTCCTCCGGGACAGGGGGGCGGGGAGCTGTTTTTT. It encodes CASSPPPGQGGGELFF.

The CDR3 sequence: CASSSSSGVRQQYV. CDR3 bases: TGTGCCAGCAGCTCTTCTAGCGGGGTAAGGCAGCAGTACGTC. The chain links TRBV7-2 to TRBJ2-7; 9 bases match TRBD2. There are 14 residues in the CDR3. V was pared by 4 bases and J by 8 bases, with 9 bases of the junction left unmatched. CDR1 SGHTA and CDR2 FQGNSA come from the germline V gene.

The chain carries TRBV18 and TRBJ2-2; D may be TRBD2 (5 bases). Trimming took 4 bases from V and 7 from J, leaving 10 bases between them. Germline CDR1 reads KGHSH; CDR2 reads LQKENI. There are 13 residues in the CDR3. CDR3 DNA sequence: TGTGCCAGCTCACGAGATCGGGACGGGGAGCTGTTTTTT. Its translation is CASSRDRDGELFF.

This sequence joins TRBV19 and TRBJ1-2; 8 bases are shared with TRBD1. With 4 bases clipped from V and 2 bases from J, the junction kept 3 bases outside the gene matches. The germline V gene has CDR1 LNHDA and CDR2 SQIVND (reference sequence). This CDR3 comprises 14 residues. The CDR3 DNA reads as TGTGCCAGTAGTACAGGGGGCAAGAACTATGGCTACACCTTC. It specifies CASSTGGKNYGYTF.

The V call is TRBV11-2, the J call TRBJ2-5, with 7 nucleotides matching TRBD2. V lost 3 bases, J lost 3 bases, and 13 bases stayed unmatched. This CDR3 is 17 amino acids long. Germline V gene data show CDR1 as SGHAT and CDR2 as FQNNGV. CDR3 protein: CASSLPPTSFPKETQYF. CDR3 coding DNA: TGTGCCAGCAGCTTGCCTCCGACTAGCTTCCCCAAAGAGACCCAGTACTTC.

J is TRBJ2-3 and V is TRBV7-2; 10 bases map to TRBD2. CDR1 and CDR2 (germline): SGHTA, FQGNSA. The CDR3 is 14 amino acids. Losses at the gene ends were 3 bases for V and 6 bases for J; bases not matched to a gene: 3. In DNA form, the CDR3 reads TGTGCCAGCAGCTTTAGCGGGGGGCGGGATACGCAGTATTTT. Translation: CASSFSGGRDTQYF. The variable domain in full, with the rest retrieved from reference TRBV7-2 and TRBJ2-3, is GAGVSQSPSNKVTEKGKDVELRCDPISGHTALYWYRQSLGQGLEFLIYFQGNSAPDKSGLPSDRFSAERTGGSVSTLTIQRTQQEDSAVYLCASSFSGGRDTQYFGPGTRLTVL.

V usage is TRBV3-1 (or the pseudogene TRBV3-2) and J usage is TRBJ2-2; D is undetermined. The CDR3 extends over 16 amino acids. Trimming stripped 1 base from V and 6 bases from J, with 15 bases between. Germline CDR1 reads LGHDT; CDR2 reads YNNKEL (reference sequence). As DNA, the CDR3 is TGTGCCAGCAGCCAAGGAGCGCTCTTGAAGCCCGGGGAGCTGTTTTTT. Translated, it gives CASSQGALLKPGELFF.